One sample yielded the 2 T cell receptor beta chains listed below, sequenced in a study of identical twins (dated by TCRdb to the mid-2010s). Libraries came from 5' RACE. Data came from an Illumina HiSeq 2000. TCRdb took the public reads, trimmed them with fastp at Q25, ran MiXCR for clone calling and kept in-frame beta chains. CDR3 protein duplicates are merged, each entry listing the most common genes and DNA. This sample lists roughly 350,000 distinct CDR3 sequences; approximately 10% were detected once. 7.5% to 9.5% of the sample lies in the top ten. Sample: naive T cells sorted from blood. This sample's cell subset or site label indicates: cells isolated with a human naive T-cell isolation kit. Source of these receptors: a woman aged 45 to 65 in good health.

The rearrangement uses TRBV13 and TRBJ2-5, with 7 nucleotides matching TRBD2. Trimming took 5 bases from V and 4 from J; bases not matched to a gene: 13. Per the germline V gene, CDR1 is PRHDT and CDR2 is FYEKMQ (reference sequence). The CDR3 totals 16 residues. CDR3 amino acids: CASSAPRAGEAETQYF. CDR3 sequence (DNA): TGTGCCAGCAGCGCCCCAAGGGCGGGAGAGGCAGAGACCCAGTACTTC.

This clonotype came up a few times. The genes are TRBV12-3 or TRBV12-4 and TRBJ2-1; TRBD1 matches at 11 bases. V shed 6 bases and J 7 bases; nucleotides not matched to a gene: 11. CDR3 length equals 16 residues. The CDR3 here is CASRRAGTGGRNEQFF. In DNA, the CDR3 is TGTGCCAGCAGGAGAGCCGGGACAGGGGGTAGGAATGAGCAGTTCTTC.